These 5 T cell receptor beta chains were all obtained from the same sample, sequenced in a study of T-cell memory formation after mild COVID-19. TCRdb re-called the 5' RACE reads through MiXCR, storing one row per CDR3 protein. The table includes around 200,000 distinct CDR3 sequences, around a sixth detected once. The specimen sequenced was PBMCs or a T cell subset sorted from them (not recorded which). The receptors derive from a man aged 18 to 29 who had mild COVID-19 (a few samples of this study predate the infection). Cell type and time point are not known.

V and J are TRBV9 and TRBJ2-1; TRBD2 might be the D (5 bases). The CDR3 totals 15 residues. Germline V gene sequence: CDR1 SGDLS, CDR2 YYNGEE. With 0 bases removed from V and 6 bases from J, the gap between germline ends came to 13 bases. The CDR3, as DNA: TGTGCCAGCAGCGTAGGAGGCAGGAGGCCCAATGAGCAGTTCTTC. Translating gives CASSVGGRRPNEQFF.

CDR3 sequence: CASRRAAADTQYF. CDR3 bases: TGCGCCAGCCGGAGGGCAGCAGCAGATACGCAGTATTTT. The genes are TRBV5-1 and TRBJ2-3, with TRBD2 as a possible D gene (6 bases). Trimming removed 7 bases at V and 4 bases at J, with 13 bases between. Germline-derived CDR1 and CDR2 are SGHRS and YFSETQ. The CDR3 length is 13 residues. Complete variable domain (other parts from reference TRBV5-1 and TRBJ2-3): KAGVTQTPRYLIKTRGQQVTLSCSPISGHRSVSWYQQTPGQGLQFLFEYFSETQRNKGNFPGRFSGRQFSNSRSEMNVSTLELGDSALYLCASRRAAADTQYFGPGTRLTVL.

This clonotype was counted a few times. The chain combines TRBV29-1 with TRBJ1-5; D unresolved. Between the trimmed V and J ends, which lost 6 bases and 5 bases, there was a span of 17 bases. Germline V gene lookup returns CDR1 SQVTM and CDR2 ANQGSEA. This CDR3 is built from 14 residues. The CDR3 sequence: CSVITPKGDQPQHF. DNA for the CDR3: TGCAGCGTAATAACACCTAAAGGCGATCAGCCCCAGCATTTT.

The CDR3 coding sequence is TGTGCCAGCAGCTTATCCCAGTCGGGGGGTCAGGGTGAGCAGTTCTTC. Translation: CASSLSQSGGQGEQFF. The chain combines TRBV11-3 with TRBJ2-1; 7 bases are shared with TRBD2. Per the germline V gene, CDR1 is SGHNT and CDR2 is YENEEA. V shed 2 bases and J 9 bases; nucleotides not matched to a gene: 13. The CDR3 runs 16 residues.

The chain combines TRBV11-2 with TRBJ2-2; D unresolved. CDR1 and CDR2 from the germline V gene are SGHAT and FQNNGV. The ends were cut back, 7 bases at V and 4 bases at J, with 22 bases in the middle. The CDR3 runs to 17 residues. CDR3 protein: CASTLYRSADFTGELFF. CDR3 DNA sequence: TGTGCCAGCACCCTCTACCGATCCGCCGATTTCACCGGGGAGCTGTTTTTT.